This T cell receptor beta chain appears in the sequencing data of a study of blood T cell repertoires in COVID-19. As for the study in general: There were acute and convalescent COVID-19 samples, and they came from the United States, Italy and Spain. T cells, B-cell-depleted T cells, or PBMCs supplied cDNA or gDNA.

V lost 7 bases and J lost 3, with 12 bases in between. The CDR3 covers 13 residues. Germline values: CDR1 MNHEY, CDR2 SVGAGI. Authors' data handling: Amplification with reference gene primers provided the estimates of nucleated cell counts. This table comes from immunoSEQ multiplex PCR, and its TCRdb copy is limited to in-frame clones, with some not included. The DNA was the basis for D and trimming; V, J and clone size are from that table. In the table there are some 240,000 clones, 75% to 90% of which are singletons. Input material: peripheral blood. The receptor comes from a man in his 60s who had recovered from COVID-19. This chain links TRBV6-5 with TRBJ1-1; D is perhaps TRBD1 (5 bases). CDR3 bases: TGTGCCAGCAACCTAATCAGGGACACTGAAGCTTTCTTT. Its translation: CASNLIRDTEAFF.